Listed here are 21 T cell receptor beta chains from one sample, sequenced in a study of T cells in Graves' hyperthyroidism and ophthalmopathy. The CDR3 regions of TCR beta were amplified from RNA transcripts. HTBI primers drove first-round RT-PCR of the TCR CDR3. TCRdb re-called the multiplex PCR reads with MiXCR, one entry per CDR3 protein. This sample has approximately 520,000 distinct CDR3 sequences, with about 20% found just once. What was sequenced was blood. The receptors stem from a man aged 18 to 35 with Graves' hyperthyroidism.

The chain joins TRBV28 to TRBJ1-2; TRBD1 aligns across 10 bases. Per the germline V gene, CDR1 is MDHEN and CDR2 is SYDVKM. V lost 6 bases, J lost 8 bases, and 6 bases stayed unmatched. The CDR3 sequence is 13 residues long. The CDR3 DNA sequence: TGTGCCAGCAGGCCGGGACAGGGGTTCGGCTACACCTTC. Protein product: CASRPGQGFGYTF.

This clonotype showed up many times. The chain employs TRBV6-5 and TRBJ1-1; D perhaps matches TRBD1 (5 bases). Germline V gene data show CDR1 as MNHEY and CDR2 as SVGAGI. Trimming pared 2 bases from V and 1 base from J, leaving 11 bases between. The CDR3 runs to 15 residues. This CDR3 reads CASSYTADTNTEAFF. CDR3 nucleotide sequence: TGTGCCAGCAGTTACACGGCGGACACGAACACTGAAGCTTTCTTT.

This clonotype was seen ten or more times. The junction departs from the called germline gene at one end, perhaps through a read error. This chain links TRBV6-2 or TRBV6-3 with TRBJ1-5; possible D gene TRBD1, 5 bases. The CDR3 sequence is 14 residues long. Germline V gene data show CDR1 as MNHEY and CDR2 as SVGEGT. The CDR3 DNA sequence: TGTGCCAGCACCCTAAGGGGTTTGGGTCAGCCCCGGCATTTT. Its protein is CASTLRGLGQPRHF.

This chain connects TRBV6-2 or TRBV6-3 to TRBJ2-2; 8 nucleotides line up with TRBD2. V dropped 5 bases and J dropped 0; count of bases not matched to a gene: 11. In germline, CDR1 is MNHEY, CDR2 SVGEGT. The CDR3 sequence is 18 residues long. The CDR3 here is CASSPITSGIANTGELFF. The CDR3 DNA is TGTGCCAGCAGTCCCATCACTAGCGGAATCGCGAACACCGGGGAGCTGTTTTTT.

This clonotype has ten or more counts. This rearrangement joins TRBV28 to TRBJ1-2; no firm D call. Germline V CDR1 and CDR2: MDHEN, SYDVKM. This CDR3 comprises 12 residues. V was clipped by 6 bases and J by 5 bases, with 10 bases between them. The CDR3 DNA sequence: TGTGCCAGCAGCCTGCGGGATTATGGCTACACCTTC. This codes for CASSLRDYGYTF.

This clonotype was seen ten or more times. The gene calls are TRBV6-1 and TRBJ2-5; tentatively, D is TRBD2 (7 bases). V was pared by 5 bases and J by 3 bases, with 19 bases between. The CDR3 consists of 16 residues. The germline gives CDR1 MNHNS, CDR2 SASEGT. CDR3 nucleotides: TGTGCCAGCAGTCAACTGAGGGGGGGGATCGAAGAGACCCAGTACTTC. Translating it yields CASSQLRGGIEETQYF.

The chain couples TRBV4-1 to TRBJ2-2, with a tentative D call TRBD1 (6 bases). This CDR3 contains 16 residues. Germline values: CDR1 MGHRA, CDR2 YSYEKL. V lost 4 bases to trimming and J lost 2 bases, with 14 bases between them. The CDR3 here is CASSPPTGANTGELFF. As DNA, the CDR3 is TGCGCCAGCAGCCCACCGACAGGAGCCAACACCGGGGAGCTGTTTTTT.

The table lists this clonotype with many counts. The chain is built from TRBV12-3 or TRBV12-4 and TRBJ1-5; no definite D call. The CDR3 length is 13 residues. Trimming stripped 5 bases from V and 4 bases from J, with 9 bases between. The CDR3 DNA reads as TGTGCCAGCAGTATTCGCGGGAATCAGCCCCAGCATTTT. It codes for CASSIRGNQPQHF.

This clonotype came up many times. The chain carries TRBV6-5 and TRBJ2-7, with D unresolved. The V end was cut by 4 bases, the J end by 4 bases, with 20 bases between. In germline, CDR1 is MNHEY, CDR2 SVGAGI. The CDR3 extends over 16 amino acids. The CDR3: CASSFTQLRQSYEQYF. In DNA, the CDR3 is TGTGCCAGCAGTTTTACCCAGCTCCGGCAATCTTACGAGCAGTACTTC.

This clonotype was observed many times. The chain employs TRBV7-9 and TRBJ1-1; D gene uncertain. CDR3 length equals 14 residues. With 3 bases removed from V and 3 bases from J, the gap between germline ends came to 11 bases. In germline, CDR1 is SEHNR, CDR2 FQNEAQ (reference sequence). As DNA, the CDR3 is TGTGCCAGCAGCTTGGGAGGTTCGTACACTGAAGCTTTCTTT. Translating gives CASSLGGSYTEAFF.

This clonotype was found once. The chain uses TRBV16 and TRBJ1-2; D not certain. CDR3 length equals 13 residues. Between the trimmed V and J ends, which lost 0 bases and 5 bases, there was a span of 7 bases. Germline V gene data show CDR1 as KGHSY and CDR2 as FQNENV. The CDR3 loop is CASSQSVEYGYTF. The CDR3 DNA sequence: TGTGCCAGCAGCCAATCCGTAGAGTATGGCTACACCTTC.

The CDR3 nucleotides read TGTGCCAGCAGTTCAACGAGAATTTACACTGAAGCTTTCTTT. This encodes CASSSTRIYTEAFF. The chain employs TRBV3-1 and TRBJ1-1; D gene uncertain. The CDR3 spans 14 residues. Germline V lookup: CDR1 LGHDT, CDR2 YNNKEL (reference sequence). The V and J ends lost 6 bases and 3 bases respectively, with 14 bases between them. The full variable domain, rest sourced from reference TRBV3-1 and TRBJ1-1, is DTAVSQTPKYLVTQMGNDKSIKCEQNLGHDTMYWYKQDSKKFLKIMFSYNNKELIINETVPNRFSPKSPDKAHLNLHINSLELGDSAVYFCASSSTRIYTEAFFGQGTRLTVV.

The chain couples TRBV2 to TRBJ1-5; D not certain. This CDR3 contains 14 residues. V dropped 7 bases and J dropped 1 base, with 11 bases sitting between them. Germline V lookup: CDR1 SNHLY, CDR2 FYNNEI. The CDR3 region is CASKTTSSNQPQHF. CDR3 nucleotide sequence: TGTGCCAGCAAAACCACCTCCAGCAATCAGCCCCAGCATTTT.

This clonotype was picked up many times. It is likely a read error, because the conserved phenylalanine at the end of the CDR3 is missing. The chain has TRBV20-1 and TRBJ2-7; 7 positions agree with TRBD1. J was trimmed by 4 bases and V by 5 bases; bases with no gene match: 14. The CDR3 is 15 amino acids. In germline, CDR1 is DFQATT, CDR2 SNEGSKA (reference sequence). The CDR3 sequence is CSAANLDREVYEQYS. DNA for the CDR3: TGCAGTGCTGCAAACCTTGACAGGGAAGTGTACGAGCAGTACTCC.

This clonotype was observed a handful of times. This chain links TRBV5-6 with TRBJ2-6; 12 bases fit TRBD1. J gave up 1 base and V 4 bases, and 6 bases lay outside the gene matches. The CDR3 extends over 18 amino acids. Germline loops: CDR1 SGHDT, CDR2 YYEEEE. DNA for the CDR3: TGTGCCAGCAGCAACCGGGACAGGGGGCGATCTGGGGCCAACGTCCTGACTTTC. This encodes CASSNRDRGRSGANVLTF. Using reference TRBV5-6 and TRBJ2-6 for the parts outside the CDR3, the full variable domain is DAGVTQSPTHLIKTRGQQVTLRCSPKSGHDTVSWYQQALGQGPQFIFQYYEEEERQRGNFPDRFSGHQFPNYSSELNVNALLLGDSALYLCASSNRDRGRSGANVLTFGAGSRLTVL.

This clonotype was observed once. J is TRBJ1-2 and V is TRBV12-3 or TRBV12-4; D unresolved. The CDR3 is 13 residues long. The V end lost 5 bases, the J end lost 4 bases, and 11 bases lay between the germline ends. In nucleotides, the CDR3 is TGTGCCAGCAGTCCGACCACTTTCTATGGCTACACCTTC. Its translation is CASSPTTFYGYTF.

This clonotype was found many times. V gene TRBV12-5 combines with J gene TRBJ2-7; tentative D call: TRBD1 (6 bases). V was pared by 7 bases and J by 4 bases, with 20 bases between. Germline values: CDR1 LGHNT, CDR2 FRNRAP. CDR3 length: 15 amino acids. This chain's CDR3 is CASANLGQLKYEQYF. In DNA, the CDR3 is TGTGCTAGTGCCAACTTAGGACAGCTAAAATACGAGCAGTACTTC.

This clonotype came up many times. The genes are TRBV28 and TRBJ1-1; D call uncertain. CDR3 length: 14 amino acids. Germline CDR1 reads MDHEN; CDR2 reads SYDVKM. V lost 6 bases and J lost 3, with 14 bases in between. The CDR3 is CASSHRYMDTEAFF. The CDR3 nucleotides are TGTGCCAGCAGCCATAGGTATATGGACACTGAAGCTTTCTTT. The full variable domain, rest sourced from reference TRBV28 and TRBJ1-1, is DVKVTQSSRYLVKRTGEKVFLECVQDMDHENMFWYRQDPGLGLRLIYFSYDVKMKEKGDIPEGYSVSREKKERFSLILESASTNQTSMYLCASSHRYMDTEAFFGQGTRLTVV.

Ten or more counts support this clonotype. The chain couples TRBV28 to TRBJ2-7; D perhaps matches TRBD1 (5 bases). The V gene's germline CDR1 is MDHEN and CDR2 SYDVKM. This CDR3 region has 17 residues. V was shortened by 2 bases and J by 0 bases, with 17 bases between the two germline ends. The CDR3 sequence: CASSLTSGSPFSYEQYF. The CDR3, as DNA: TGTGCCAGCAGTTTAACTTCAGGGTCCCCGTTCTCCTACGAGCAGTACTTC. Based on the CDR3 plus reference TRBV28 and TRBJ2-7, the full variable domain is DVKVTQSSRYLVKRTGEKVFLECVQDMDHENMFWYRQDPGLGLRLIYFSYDVKMKEKGDIPEGYSVSREKKERFSLILESASTNQTSMYLCASSLTSGSPFSYEQYFGPGTRLTVT.

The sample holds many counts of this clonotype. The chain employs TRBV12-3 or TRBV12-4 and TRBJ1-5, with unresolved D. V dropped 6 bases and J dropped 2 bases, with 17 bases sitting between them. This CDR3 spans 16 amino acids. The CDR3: CASSDHGVLGNQPQHF. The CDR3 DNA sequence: TGTGCCAGCAGCGACCACGGGGTTCTAGGCAATCAGCCCCAGCATTTT.

The CDR3 reads CASSLDPVYGPAEETQYF. In DNA form, the CDR3 reads TGTGCCAGCAGCTTAGATCCCGTCTACGGCCCCGCGGAGGAGACCCAGTACTTC. The chain combines TRBV11-2 with TRBJ2-5; no firm D call. CDR1 and CDR2 (germline): SGHAT, FQNNGV. V shed 0 bases and J shed 5 bases, with 22 bases lying between them. The CDR3 sequence is 18 residues long.